This section outlines one T cell receptor (beta chain) sequence together with its context. Its antigen is unknown. The data stem from a study of cytomegalovirus exposure and HLA in healthy donors. Study-level information: A subsequent analysis reported that the 110 or so validation repertoires were produced on the same platform that had also been used for the 666 first-cohort repertoires.

Study-level results: Rarity characterized most TCR sequences, yet some public TCRs appeared in many donors.

Separate from the roughly 610-subject first cohort, the roughly 130-subject validation cohort was the one that the donors belonged to. The method was immunoSEQ multiplex PCR; TCRdb's version includes in-frame clones alone and lacks a portion of them. The repertoire holds about 66,000 clones, with around 97% as singletons. The sequence was collected from a woman aged 18-35 years in good health and CMV-seropositive. Source material: PBMCs.

The CDR3 DNA reads as TGTGCCAGCAGCTTGGATGGTCTTACGGTCTCCTACAATGAGCAGTTCTTC. It encodes CASSLDGLTVSYNEQFF. The chain couples TRBV5-6 to TRBJ2-1, with unresolved D. The CDR3 extends over 17 amino acids. Germline CDR1 and CDR2: SGHDT and YYEEEE. V gave up 0 bases and J gave up 0 bases, with 13 bases separating them.